The rows below give T cell receptor delta chains drawn from one sample of a study of gamma delta lymphoproliferative disorders and STAT genes. TCRdb re-called clones from the multiplex PCR reads via CATT. The data hold under 5,000 delta-chain clones, with 0.9% to 1.1% observed a single time. The sample was blood. These TCRs come from a human donor in good health. CDR3s include the opening cysteine and the closing phenylalanine or tryptophan. A D gene is named only where the DNA matches it firmly. Some rows mark clone size as missing; the rest say once, few, many or name a class of expanded clone.

TRDJ1,TRDD3,17,large,TRDV2,TGTGCCTGTGACACCGTAATTGGGGGATACGCGCGGGGAAAACTCATCTTT,CACDTVIGGYARGKLIF
TRDJ1,TRDD3,16,NA,TRDV2,TGTGCCTGTGAGCCACTGGGGGATACGGAGGCCGATAAACTCATCTTT,CACEPLGDTEADKLIF
TRDJ1,NA,24,medium-sized,TRDV1,TGTGCTCTTGGGGAACTAGCCGGGCCTTCCTACTATCTGGGGGATCGGCCCTACACCGATAAACTCATCTTT,CALGELAGPSYYLGDRPYTDKLIF
TRDJ3,TRDD3,20,few,TRDV2,TGTGCCTGTGACACGATACTGGGGGATACGTACTCCTGGGACACCCGACAGATGTTTTTC,CACDTILGDTYSWDTRQMFF
TRDJ1,TRDD3,17,large,TRDV2,TGTGCCTGTGACACCCTACTGGGGGCCGAGTACACCGATAAACTCATCTTT,CACDTLLGAEYTDKLIF
TRDJ1,TRDD3,24,medium-sized,TRDV1,TGTGCTCTTGGGGAAACCCGATCTTGGGGTAAATACTGGGGGATACGCCCATACACCGATAAACTCATCTTT,CALGETRSWGKYWGIRPYTDKLIF
TRDJ1,TRDD3,23,medium-sized,TRDV2,TGTGCCTGTGACACAATTACGGCTTCCTACCAGACCGGACTGGGGGATACACCCGATAAACTCATCTTT,CACDTITASYQTGLGDTPDKLIF
TRDJ1,TRDD3,19,NA,TRDV1,TGTGCTCTTGGGATACCCTTTCCCCTGGGGGATACAGACACCGATAAACTCATCTTT,CALGIPFPLGDTDTDKLIF
TRDJ1,TRDD3,13,few,TRDV2,TGTGCCTGTGACACCTCTGGGGGATATCCACTCATCTTT,CACDTSGGYPLIF
TRDJ1,TRDD3,21,medium-sized,TRDV2,TGTGCCTGTGACTCTGTACACGCTGGGGGATACGAGGGAGGAGTCACCGATAAACTCATCTTT,CACDSVHAGGYEGGVTDKLIF
TRDJ2,NA,19,medium-sized,TRDV2,TGTGCCTGTGACCGTGTATTGGGGGGGAGGCCTGACTTGACAGCACAACTCTTCTTT,CACDRVLGGRPDLTAQLFF
TRDJ1,TRDD3,18,medium-sized,TRDV3,TGTGCCTTCCGACTTTTGACGTGGGGGATACGGGAGGGCGATAAACTCATCTTT,CAFRLLTWGIREGDKLIF
TRDJ1,TRDD3,21,NA,TRDV1,TGTGCTCTTGGGGAACTGTCCTACCCTGGGGGATACGCGACCAACACCGATAAACTCATCTTT,CALGELSYPGGYATNTDKLIF
TRDJ1,TRDD3,19,NA,TRDV2,TGTGCCTGTGGTAATTCCCATTACTGGGGGATACGGTACACCGATAAACTCATCTTT,CACGNSHYWGIRYTDKLIF
TRDJ1,TRDD3,20,medium-sized,TRDV2,TGTGCCTGTGACCCGCTCACTGGGGGATACGCCGAACAGTACACCGATAAACTCATCTTT,CACDPLTGGYAEQYTDKLIF
TRDJ1,NA,28,medium-sized,TRAV29/DV5,NA,CSVLLCSKRAPPDVANWGIRVHTDKLIF
TRDJ1,TRDD2,18,medium-sized,TRDV2,TGTGCCTGTGACACCGTTCCTACTGTAGGGGAGTACACCGATAAACTCATCTTT,CACDTVPTVGEYTDKLIF
TRDJ1,NA,23,medium-sized,TRDV2,TGTGCCTGTGACACCGTGACGTCTTTAAGGGTCGGGGACCCACAAACATACACCGATAAACTCATCTTT,CACDTVTSLRVGDPQTYTDKLIF
TRDJ1,TRDD3,22,medium-sized,TRDV3,TGTGCCTTTCACCTTCCTACGTTTCTTTTCTGGGGGATACGGGCGTACACCGATAAACTCATCTTT,CAFHLPTFLFWGIRAYTDKLIF
TRDJ3,NA,21,medium-sized,TRAV29/DV5,NA,CSVLLCSNGGGSSWDTRQMFF
TRDJ1,TRDD3,24,NA,TRDV3,TGTGCCTTTATCTTGGGCGGGGAAGAACTGGGGGTAATATGGGGGTCGCCGTACACCGATAAACTCATCTTT,CAFILGGEELGVIWGSPYTDKLIF
TRDJ1,TRDD3,19,medium-sized,TRDV2,TGTGCCTGTGACCTTTTACACCCCAAGCCTGGGGGATCCACCGATAAACTCATCTTT,CACDLLHPKPGGSTDKLIF
TRDJ1,TRDD3,16,few,TRDV2,TGTGCCTGTGACACTCTGGGGGATACTAGAGGCGATAAACTCATCTTT,CACDTLGDTRGDKLIF
TRDJ3,TRDD3,25,medium-sized,TRDV2,TGTGCCTGTGACCCCGTGCTGGGGGATACGCAATCAAGCTCCCCCAGAGATTCCTACACCCGACAGATGTTTTTC,CACDPVLGDTQSSSPRDSYTRQMFF
TRDJ1,TRDD3,17,NA,TRDV2,TGTGCCTGTGACGGCCTACTGGGGATGTCGGGTATCGATAAACTCATCTTT,CACDGLLGMSGIDKLIF
TRDJ1,TRDD3,18,medium-sized,TRDV1,TGTGCTCTTGGGGAACTAGACTGGGGGATACCTCCCACGGGTAAACTCATCTTT,CALGELDWGIPPTGKLIF
TRDJ1,NA,16,few,TRDV2,TGTGCCTGTGACACCGGTGGTGGGGGCCAAGAGAATAAACTCATCTTT,CACDTGGGGQENKLIF